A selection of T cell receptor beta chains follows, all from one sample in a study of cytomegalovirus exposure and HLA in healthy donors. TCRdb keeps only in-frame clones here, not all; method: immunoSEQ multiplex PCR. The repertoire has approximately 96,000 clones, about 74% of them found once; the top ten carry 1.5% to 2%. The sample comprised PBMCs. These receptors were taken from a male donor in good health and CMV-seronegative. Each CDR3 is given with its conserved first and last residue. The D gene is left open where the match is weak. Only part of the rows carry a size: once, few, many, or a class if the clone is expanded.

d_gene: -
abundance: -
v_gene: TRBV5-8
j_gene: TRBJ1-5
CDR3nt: TGTGCCAGCAGCTTTAGAACGTCTCAGCCCCAGCATTTT
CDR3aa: CASSFRTSQPQHF

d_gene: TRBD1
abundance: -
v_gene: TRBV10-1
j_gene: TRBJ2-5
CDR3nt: TGCGCCAGCAGTGAATATTTTGGACAGGGAAAGCAGTACTTC
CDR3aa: CASSEYFGQGKQYF

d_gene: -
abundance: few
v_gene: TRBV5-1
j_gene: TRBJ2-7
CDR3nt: TGCGCCAGCAGCTTGGTTCCGGGATCCTACGAGCAGTACTTC
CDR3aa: CASSLVPGSYEQYF

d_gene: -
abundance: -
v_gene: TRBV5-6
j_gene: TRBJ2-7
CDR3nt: TGTGCCAGCAGCTTGTACAGGGCTTTAGGAAGCTACGAGCAGTACTTC
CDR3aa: CASSLYRALGSYEQYF

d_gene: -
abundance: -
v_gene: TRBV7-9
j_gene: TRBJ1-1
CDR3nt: TGTGCCAGCAGCTTAGTAGGTGCCCGGGGCACTGAAGCTTTCTTT
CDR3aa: CASSLVGARGTEAFF

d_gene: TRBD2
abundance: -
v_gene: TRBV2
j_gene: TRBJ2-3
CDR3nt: TGTGCCAGCACCGGGACTAAGAACACAGATACGCAGTATTTT
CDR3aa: CASTGTKNTDTQYF

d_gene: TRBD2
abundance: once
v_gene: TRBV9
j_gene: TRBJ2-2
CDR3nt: TGTGCCAGCAGCGTCACTAGCGGGAACACCGGGGAGCTGTTTTTT
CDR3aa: CASSVTSGNTGELFF

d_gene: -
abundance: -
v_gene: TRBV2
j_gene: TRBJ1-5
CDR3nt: TGTGCCAGCAGTCTGACCGGGAAGGGAAATCAGCCCCAGCATTTT
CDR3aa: CASSLTGKGNQPQHF

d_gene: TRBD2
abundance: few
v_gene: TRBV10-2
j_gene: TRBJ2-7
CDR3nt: TGCGCCAGCACTGGGACTATCTCCTACGAGCAGTACTTC
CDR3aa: CASTGTISYEQYF

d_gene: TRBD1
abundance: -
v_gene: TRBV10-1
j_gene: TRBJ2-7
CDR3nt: TGCGCCAGCAGGGGGACGGGACAGGGCAGCGAGCAGTACTTC
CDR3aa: CASRGTGQGSEQYF

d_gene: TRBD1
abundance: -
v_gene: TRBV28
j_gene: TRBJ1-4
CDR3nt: TGTGCCAGCATTCCGGGACAGGGTAATGAAAAACTGTTTTTT
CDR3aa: CASIPGQGNEKLFF

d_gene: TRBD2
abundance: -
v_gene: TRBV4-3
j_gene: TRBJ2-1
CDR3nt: TGCGCCAGCAGCCAAGGGTCTAGCGGGTACAATGAGCAGTTCTTC
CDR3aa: CASSQGSSGYNEQFF

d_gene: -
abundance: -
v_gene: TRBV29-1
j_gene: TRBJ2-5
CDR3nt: TGCAGCGTTGAAATCGGTGGAGAAGAGACCCAGTACTTC
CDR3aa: CSVEIGGEETQYF

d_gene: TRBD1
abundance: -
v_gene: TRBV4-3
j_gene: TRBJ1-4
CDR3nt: TGCGCCAGCAGCCAGAAACAGGGGGTACTGTTTTTT
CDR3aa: CASSQKQGVLFF

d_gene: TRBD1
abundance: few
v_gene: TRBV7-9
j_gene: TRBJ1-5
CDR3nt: TGTGCCAGCAGCGCGGGACAGGGTTTCAATCAGCCCCAGCATTTT
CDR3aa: CASSAGQGFNQPQHF

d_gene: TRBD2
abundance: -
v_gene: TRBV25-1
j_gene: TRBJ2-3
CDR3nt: TGTGCCAGCAGTGAATACCTAGCGGACACAGATACGCAGTATTTT
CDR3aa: CASSEYLADTDTQYF

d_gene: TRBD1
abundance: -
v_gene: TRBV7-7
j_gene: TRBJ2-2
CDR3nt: TGTGCCAGCAGCCCGGTAGGACAGGGGTTCAACGGGGAGCTGTTTTTT
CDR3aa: CASSPVGQGFNGELFF

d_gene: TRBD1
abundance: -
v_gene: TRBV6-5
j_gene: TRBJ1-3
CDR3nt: TGTGCCAGCAGTTACGGGACAGGGAGTGGAAACACCATATATTTT
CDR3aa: CASSYGTGSGNTIYF

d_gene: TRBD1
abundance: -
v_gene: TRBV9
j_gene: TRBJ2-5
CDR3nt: TGTGCCAGCAGCGTAGCACAGGGGGTGTCTTCGACAGAGACCCAGTACTTC
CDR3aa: CASSVAQGVSSTETQYF

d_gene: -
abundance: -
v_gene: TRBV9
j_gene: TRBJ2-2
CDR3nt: TGTGCCAGCAGCGTAGTGTCGACCGGGGAGCTGTTTTTT
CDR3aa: CASSVVSTGELFF

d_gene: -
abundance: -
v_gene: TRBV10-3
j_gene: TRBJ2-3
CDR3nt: TGTGCCATCAGTGAAGGAGGGAACACAGATACGCAGTATTTT
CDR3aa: CAISEGGNTDTQYF

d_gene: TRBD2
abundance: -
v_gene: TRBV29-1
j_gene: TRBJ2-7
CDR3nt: TGCAGCGTTGGACTAGCGGGAGACGAGCAGTACTTC
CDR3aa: CSVGLAGDEQYF

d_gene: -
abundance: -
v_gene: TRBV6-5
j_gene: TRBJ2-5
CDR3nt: TGTGCCAGCAGTTTAGACCATGGCGGGGAGACCCAGTACTTC
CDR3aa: CASSLDHGGETQYF

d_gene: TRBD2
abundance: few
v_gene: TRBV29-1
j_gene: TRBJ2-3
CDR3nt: TGCAGCGTTGAATTTGCGGGAGTAGATACGCAGTATTTT
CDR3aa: CSVEFAGVDTQYF

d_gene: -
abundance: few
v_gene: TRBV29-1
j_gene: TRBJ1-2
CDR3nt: TGCAGCGTTGGAGCTAACTATGGCTACACCTTC
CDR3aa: CSVGANYGYTF

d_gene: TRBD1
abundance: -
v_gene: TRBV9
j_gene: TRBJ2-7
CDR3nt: TGTGCCAGCAGCGTAGACGGGACAGGGGCCCACGAGCAGTACTTC
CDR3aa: CASSVDGTGAHEQYF

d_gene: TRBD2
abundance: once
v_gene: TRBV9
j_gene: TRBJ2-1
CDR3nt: TGTGCCAGCAGCTGGAGGGGCGTAGCGGGACCAACCACTAACAATGAGCAGTTCTTC
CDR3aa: CASSWRGVAGPTTNNEQFF

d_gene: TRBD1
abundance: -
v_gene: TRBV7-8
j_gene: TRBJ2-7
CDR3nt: TGTGCCAGCAGCTATAGGACAGGGGGCTACGAGCAGTACTTC
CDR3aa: CASSYRTGGYEQYF

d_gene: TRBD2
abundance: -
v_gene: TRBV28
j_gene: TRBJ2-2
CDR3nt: TGTGCCAGCAGAACTTTAGCGGGAGTAAGAGTCAGTTCCGGGGAGCTGTTTTTT
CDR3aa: CASRTLAGVRVSSGELFF

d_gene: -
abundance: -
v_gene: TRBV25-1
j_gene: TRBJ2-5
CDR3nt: TGTGCCAGCAGTGAATTTGACAGGCCCCAAGAGACCCAGTACTTC
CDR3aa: CASSEFDRPQETQYF

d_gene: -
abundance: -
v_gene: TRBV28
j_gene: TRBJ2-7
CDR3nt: TGTGCCAGCAATACGGCGGGGAAAGCGACCTACGAGCAGTACTTC
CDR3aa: CASNTAGKATYEQYF